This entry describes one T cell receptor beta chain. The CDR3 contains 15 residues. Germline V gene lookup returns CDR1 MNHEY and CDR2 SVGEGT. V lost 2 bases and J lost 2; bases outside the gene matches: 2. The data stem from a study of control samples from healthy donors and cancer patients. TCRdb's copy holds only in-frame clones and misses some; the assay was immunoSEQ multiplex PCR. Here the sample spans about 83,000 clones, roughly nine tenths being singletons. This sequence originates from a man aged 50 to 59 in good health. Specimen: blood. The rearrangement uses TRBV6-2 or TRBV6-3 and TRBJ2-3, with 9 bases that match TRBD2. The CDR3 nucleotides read TGTGCCAGCAGTTACGCGGGGGGGTTCACAGATACGCAGTATTTT. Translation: CASSYAGGFTDTQYF.